These 9 T cell receptor beta chains were sequenced from one sample in a study of response to subunit inactivated influenza vaccine. From the RT-PCR reads, TCRdb called clonotypes with MiXCR, one entry per CDR3 protein. The table shows hundreds of thousands of distinct CDR3 sequences, with about 25% occurring only once. Material: CD4+ T cells sorted from PBMCs, obtained about 5 days after vaccination. The source is a man aged 50-60 years who received an inactivated influenza vaccine.

J is TRBJ2-2 and V is TRBV5-1; maybe TRBD1 (6 bases). V dropped 0 bases and J dropped 5 bases, with 11 bases sitting between them. This CDR3 is built from 15 residues. CDR1 is SGHRS and CDR2 is YFSETQ in the germline V gene. The CDR3 DNA sequence: TGCGCCAGCAGCTTGGAGGTACAGGGAACCGGGGAGCTGTTTTTT. This translates into CASSLEVQGTGELFF.

This clonotype was seen more than once but under ten times. The chain has TRBV6-1 and TRBJ2-1; 7 positions match TRBD2. V dropped 5 bases and J dropped 8; count of bases not matched to a gene: 15. The CDR3 totals 16 residues. Germline assignment: CDR1 MNHNS and CDR2 SASEGT. CDR3 nucleotide sequence: TGTGCCAGCAGTCAATTCGGACTAGGGTCAATGGATGAGCAGTTCTTC. Encoded protein: CASSQFGLGSMDEQFF.

Only one count was recorded for this clonotype. V usage is TRBV15 and J usage is TRBJ2-3; D gene ambiguous. This CDR3 is built from 10 residues. Looked up from germline, CDR1 is LNHNV and CDR2 is YYDKDF (reference sequence). V was cut by 1 base and J by 8 bases, with 1 base left in between. The CDR3 bases are TGTGCCACCAGCAGAGGTACGCAGTATTTT. Translated: CATSRGTQYF.

This clonotype was detected a few times. The chain recombines TRBV20-1 with TRBJ1-2; no firm D call. Germline V CDR1 and CDR2: DFQATT, SNEGSKA (reference sequence). The CDR3 totals 15 residues. Trimming cost V 6 bases and J 2 bases, with 19 bases left between them. The CDR3 loop reads CSAPYRQDHNYGYTF. For the CDR3, the DNA is TGCAGTGCGCCGTATCGACAAGACCACAACTATGGCTACACCTTC.

This clonotype was counted only a few times. CDR3 sequence: CAITGTSGSTDTQYF. For the CDR3, the DNA is TGTGCCATCACCGGGACTAGCGGGAGTACAGATACGCAGTATTTT. The rearrangement uses TRBV10-3 and TRBJ2-3, with 14 bases identical to TRBD2. V shed 7 bases and J 3 bases; nucleotides not matched to a gene: 3. This CDR3 is built from 15 residues. Germline V lookup: CDR1 ENHRY, CDR2 SYGVKD.

This clonotype has more than one count but fewer than ten. The chain uses TRBV4-3 and TRBJ2-7, with TRBD2 matching 8 bases. Losses at the gene ends were 0 bases for V and 7 bases for J; bases not matched to a gene: 11. The CDR3 is 16 residues long. CDR1 and CDR2 (germline): LGHNA, YSLEER. CDR3 amino acids: CASSQEASGRRREQYF. Written as DNA, the CDR3 is TGCGCCAGCAGCCAAGAGGCTAGCGGGCGCCGGCGAGAGCAGTACTTC.

V gene TRBV18 combines with J gene TRBJ2-6, with 7 bases aligning to TRBD1. This CDR3 has 20 amino acids. Germline CDR1 is KGHSH and CDR2 is LQKENI. J lost 0 bases, V lost 0 bases, and 11 bases had no gene match. This CDR3 is CASSPPGQTLRVSGANVLTF. The CDR3 nucleotides read TGTGCCAGCTCACCACCGGGACAGACCCTCCGGGTCTCTGGGGCCAACGTCCTGACTTTC.

This clonotype was recorded at least ten times. This rearrangement joins TRBV5-1 to TRBJ2-2; 11 bases align to TRBD1. Unmatched junction bases numbered 9, after V lost 6 bases and J lost 5 bases. The CDR3 runs to 16 residues. The V gene's germline CDR1 is SGHRS and CDR2 YFSETQ. This CDR3 reads CASMDSGQGGTGELFF. The CDR3 DNA is TGCGCCAGCATGGACTCGGGACAGGGGGGAACCGGGGAGCTGTTTTTT.

The CDR3: CSAPGLAGGPSYNEQFF. CDR3 in DNA: TGCAGTGCTCCAGGACTAGCGGGAGGTCCCTCCTACAATGAGCAGTTCTTC. This chain joins TRBV20-1 and TRBJ2-1; 14 bases match TRBD2. Unmatched junction bases numbered 6, after V lost 5 bases and J lost 0 bases. The CDR3 is 17 amino acids. Looked up from germline, CDR1 is DFQATT and CDR2 is SNEGSKA (reference sequence).